This TCR beta chain was recovered during a study of response to subunit inactivated influenza vaccine. Notes on this clonotype: Its antigen is undetermined.

General observations from the study: Authors suggested that a seasonal influenza vaccination recruits few new T cells each time.

Trimming stripped 3 bases from V and 6 bases from J, with 9 bases between. The CDR3 is 12 amino acids. CDR1 is DFQATT, CDR2 SNEGSKA, per germline (reference sequence). TCRdb independently ran MiXCR on the RT-PCR reads; one entry per CDR3 protein. The table has approximately 310,000 distinct CDR3 sequences, roughly a fifth seen once. V is TRBV20-1 and J is TRBJ2-1; possible D gene TRBD2, 6 bases. The specimen was PBMCs from blood, collected around 22 months after vaccination. This TCR derives from a man aged 50-75 years who received an inactivated influenza vaccine. The CDR3 protein is CSASGTPNEQFF. CDR3 DNA: TGCAGTGCTAGTGGGACTCCCAATGAGCAGTTCTTC.